What follows are 27 T cell receptor beta chains derived from one specimen sequenced in a study of OX40 agonist ivuxolimab in advanced cancers. TCRdb's copy holds only in-frame clones and misses some; the assay was immunoSEQ multiplex PCR. The sample includes 98,000 or so clones, 89% of them seen just once. The material sequenced was CD4+ or CD8+ T cells sorted from blood, taken in a trial of the OX40 agonist ivuxolimab. The source is an adult with an advanced solid tumor such as melanoma, head and neck, liver or kidney cancer.

The chain employs TRBV10-3 and TRBJ2-2, with D possibly matching TRBD1 (5 bases). Trimming shortened V by 2 bases and J by 2 bases, and 9 bases separated the two germline ends. Germline values: CDR1 ENHRY, CDR2 SYGVKD. CDR3 size: 15 residues. CDR3 DNA sequence: TGTGCCATCAGTGAGATACAGGTTAACACCGGGGAGCTGTTTTTT. It encodes CAISEIQVNTGELFF.

The chain carries TRBV5-1 and TRBJ1-6; TRBD1 matches 7 bases. The V gene's germline CDR1 is SGHRS and CDR2 YFSETQ. There are 15 residues in the CDR3. Trimming at V came to 3 bases and at J to 7 bases, leaving 7 bases not matched to a gene. The CDR3 reads CASSSYRGGNSPLHF. In nucleotides, the CDR3 is TGCGCCAGCAGCTCCTACAGGGGAGGGAATTCACCCCTCCACTTT.

V and J are TRBV28 and TRBJ1-5; no reliable D call. Trimming cost V 5 bases and J 2 bases, with 4 bases left between them. The CDR3 is made up of 12 amino acids. Germline CDR1 reads MDHEN; CDR2 reads SYDVKM. The CDR3 here is CASSVGNQPQHF. The CDR3 DNA reads as TGTGCCAGCAGTGTTGGCAATCAGCCCCAGCATTTT.

The J gene is TRBJ2-3, the V gene TRBV7-2; 9 bases agree with TRBD1. This CDR3 contains 15 residues. V lost 0 bases, J lost 3 bases, and 1 base stayed unmatched. The germline gives CDR1 SGHTA, CDR2 FQGNSA. The CDR3: CASSLAGQGTDTQYF. CDR3 in DNA: TGTGCCAGCAGCTTAGCCGGACAGGGGACAGATACGCAGTATTTT.

This sequence joins TRBV10-3 and TRBJ1-1, with D possibly being TRBD1 (6 bases). V lost 4 bases, J lost 4 bases, and 10 bases lay in between. CDR1 is ENHRY, CDR2 SYGVKD, per germline. The CDR3 is made up of 13 amino acids. The CDR3 DNA reads TGTGCCATCAGTGGTGTAGGGGGCACTGAAGCTTTCTTT. This translates into CAISGVGGTEAFF.

This chain joins TRBV5-4 and TRBJ2-7; TRBD1 matches at 12 bases. Unmatched junction bases numbered 6, after V lost 3 bases and J lost 2 bases. Germline-derived CDR1 and CDR2 are SGHNT and YYREEE (reference sequence). The CDR3 sequence is 16 residues long. CDR3 bases: TGTGCCAGCAGCTGGGGACAGGGGGCATACCCCTACGAGCAGTACTTC. Translation: CASSWGQGAYPYEQYF.

This chain links TRBV10-3 with TRBJ2-7; 8 bases fit TRBD1. The germline V gene encodes CDR1 ENHRY and CDR2 SYGVKD. The CDR3 spans 15 residues. Losses at the gene ends were 3 bases for V and 5 bases for J; bases not matched to a gene: 9. The CDR3 bases are TGTGCCATCAGTGACCGTTCAGGGGGCGGGAACGAGCAGTACTTC. It codes for CAISDRSGGGNEQYF.

The chain joins TRBV6-1 to TRBJ1-1; D gene uncertain. There are 13 residues in the CDR3. Looked up from germline, CDR1 is MNHNS and CDR2 is SASEGT. V was shortened by 7 bases and J by 0 bases, with 9 bases between the two germline ends. The CDR3, as DNA: TGTGCCAGCATCCTTAGCCTGAACACTGAAGCTTTCTTT. This codes for CASILSLNTEAFF.

The chain joins TRBV11-2 to TRBJ1-5, with a possible D match to TRBD1 (5 bases). This CDR3 comprises 12 residues. Trimming took off 1 base at V and 9 bases at J, with 7 bases between the two ends. Germline V gives CDR1 SGHAT, CDR2 FQNNGV. The CDR3 sequence is CASSLGGGPQHF. CDR3 sequence (DNA): TGTGCCAGCAGCTTAGGGGGCGGGCCCCAGCATTTT.

In regard to this clone: At one of its ends the junction is not consistent with the germline gene, which may arise from a read error. The chain joins TRBV7-9 to TRBJ2-4; perhaps D is TRBD1 or TRBD2 (5 bases each). CDR1 and CDR2 (germline): SEHNR, FQNEAQ (reference sequence). This CDR3 region has 10 residues. CDR3: CASSRDPPNF. DNA of the CDR3: TGTGCCAGCAGCCGGGACCCTCCTAACTTC.

V gene TRBV5-1 combines with J gene TRBJ1-1, with D tentatively TRBD1 (5 bases). Germline assignment: CDR1 SGHRS and CDR2 YFSETQ. The germline V and J ends were trimmed by 4 bases and 3 bases, with 13 bases remaining between them. There are 14 residues in the CDR3. This CDR3 reads CASSPRGGDTEAFF. The DNA for the CDR3 is TGCGCCAGCAGCCCAAGGGGAGGGGACACTGAAGCTTTCTTT.

The rearrangement links TRBV5-5 to TRBJ2-7; 11 nucleotides align to TRBD1. CDR3 size: 14 residues. Trimming at V came to 4 bases and at J to 3 bases, leaving 3 bases not matched to a gene. Germline V CDR1 and CDR2: SGHKS, YYEKEE (reference sequence). The chain's CDR3 is CASSMGQGVYEQYF. The DNA for the CDR3 is TGTGCCAGCAGCATGGGACAGGGGGTCTACGAGCAGTACTTC. The full variable domain, completed using reference TRBV5-5 and TRBJ2-7, is DAGVTQSPTHLIKTRGQQVTLRCSPISGHKSVSWYQQVLGQGPQFIFQYYEKEERGRGNFPDRFSARQFPNYSSELNVNALLLGDSALYLCASSMGQGVYEQYFGPGTRLTVT.

The J gene is TRBJ2-7, the V gene TRBV7-6; maybe TRBD2 (5 bases). The CDR3 covers 14 residues. Germline V gives CDR1 SGHVS, CDR2 FNYEAQ. Trimming shortened V by 4 bases and J by 6 bases, and 16 bases separated the two germline ends. CDR3 DNA sequence: TGTGCCAGCAGCTCTATTAATAGTGGGAGCGAGCAGTACTTC. Its translation: CASSSINSGSEQYF.

This clone was observed a single time. V gene TRBV5-1 combines with J gene TRBJ2-2, with 9 bases aligning to TRBD1. The germline CDR1 and CDR2 sequences are SGHRS and YFSETQ. The CDR3 runs to 16 residues. J was trimmed by 4 bases and V by 4 bases; bases with no gene match: 8. The CDR3 protein is CASSAPGQGVTGELFF. The CDR3 coding sequence is TGCGCCAGCAGCGCCCCGGGACAGGGAGTCACCGGGGAGCTGTTTTTT.

The chain has TRBV30 and TRBJ2-7; 10 nucleotides agree with TRBD2. V shed 0 bases, J shed 6 bases, and the junction held 8 bases outside the gene matches. The CDR3 extends over 15 amino acids. Germline V gene data show CDR1 as GTSNPN and CDR2 as SVGIG (reference sequence). The CDR3: CAWSVSLAGAGEQYF. In DNA form, the CDR3 reads TGTGCCTGGAGTGTATCGCTAGCGGGAGCGGGCGAGCAGTACTTC.

V usage is TRBV5-1 and J usage is TRBJ2-2, with 8 bases identical to TRBD2. The CDR3 loop spans 17 amino acids. CDR1 and CDR2 (germline): SGHRS, YFSETQ. V was clipped by 0 bases and J by 3 bases; unmatched bases: 7. The CDR3 reads CASSLDILAADTGELFF. DNA of the CDR3: TGCGCCAGCAGCTTGGATATACTAGCGGCAGACACCGGGGAGCTGTTTTTT.

The CDR3 bases are TGTGCCAGCAGTTTATCGTCCTTTCATTATCCTACCGGGACAGCTAACTATGGCTACACCTTC. Translated: CASSLSSFHYPTGTANYGYTF. V gene TRBV27 combines with J gene TRBJ1-2; TRBD1 matches at 7 bases. J was trimmed by 0 bases and V by 0 bases; bases with no gene match: 19. Germline V CDR1 and CDR2: MNHEY, SMNVEV (reference sequence). The CDR3 contains 21 residues.

This chain connects TRBV5-1 to TRBJ1-1; D unresolved. This CDR3 has 11 amino acids. Germline V lookup: CDR1 SGHRS, CDR2 YFSETQ. Trimming removed 0 bases at V and 5 bases at J, with 2 bases between. The CDR3, as DNA: TGCGCCAGCAGCTTGGATACTGAAGCTTTCTTT. This codes for CASSLDTEAFF.

V and J are TRBV29-1 and TRBJ2-7; a possible D gene is TRBD2 (6 bases). CDR1 is SQVTM, CDR2 ANQGSEA, per germline. This CDR3 has 15 residues. Trimming took 1 base from V and 3 from J, leaving 16 bases between them. The CDR3 DNA reads TGCAGCGTTGAAGGGGGAGGTAGTGCGAGCTACGAGCAGTACTTC. Residues: CSVEGGGSASYEQYF.

This clone was found once. J is TRBJ1-5 and V is TRBV15; D unclear. V dropped 3 bases and J dropped 7 bases, with 19 bases sitting between them. CDR3 size: 16 residues. Germline V gene lookup returns CDR1 LNHNV and CDR2 YYDKDF (reference sequence). This chain's CDR3 is CATSRSRVQAKQPQHF. The CDR3 region has the DNA TGTGCCACCAGCAGGTCGAGGGTGCAGGCAAAGCAGCCCCAGCATTTT.

V and J are TRBV6-6 and TRBJ2-6, with 8 bases aligning to TRBD2. V shed 10 bases and J 0 bases; nucleotides not matched to a gene: 8. This CDR3 region has 16 residues. Germline values: CDR1 MNHNY, CDR2 SVGAGI (reference sequence). CDR3 protein: CATHGGALSGANVLTF. The CDR3 region has the DNA TGTGCCACCCACGGGGGGGCCCTCTCTGGGGCCAACGTCCTGACTTTC.

The V call is TRBV7-2, the J call TRBJ2-3; TRBD2 matches 9 bases. J gave up 3 bases and V 4 bases, and 5 bases lay outside the gene matches. This CDR3 comprises 15 residues. Germline V gene lookup returns CDR1 SGHTA and CDR2 FQGNSA. CDR3 in amino acids: CASSSSGKRTDTQYF. The CDR3 DNA is TGTGCCAGCAGCTCTAGCGGGAAGAGGACAGATACGCAGTATTTT.

The V and J genes are TRBV27 and TRBJ2-7; D is unclear. The CDR3 is made up of 14 amino acids. The germline gives CDR1 MNHEY, CDR2 SMNVEV (reference sequence). The germline V and J ends were trimmed by 2 bases and 3 bases, with 11 bases remaining between them. This CDR3 is CASSLRSEDYEQYF. The CDR3, as DNA: TGTGCCAGCAGTTTAAGGAGCGAGGACTACGAGCAGTACTTC.

This clone was counted once. V usage is TRBV6-4 and J usage is TRBJ2-7, with D hard to call. Germline V gene data show CDR1 as MRHNA and CDR2 as SNTAGT. This CDR3 is 16 amino acids long. Trimming stripped 6 bases from V and 0 bases from J, with 18 bases between. The CDR3 reads CASSSWGRHDSYEQYF. For the CDR3, the DNA is TGTGCCAGCAGCTCATGGGGAAGACACGACTCCTACGAGCAGTACTTC.

CDR3 sequence: CAISEGGGAGNEQFF. The CDR3 bases are TGTGCCATCAGTGAAGGCGGGGGGGCCGGGAATGAGCAGTTCTTC. The rearrangement links TRBV10-3 to TRBJ2-1; 9 nucleotides match TRBD2. V trimming: 3 bases; J trimming: 7 bases; junction bases outside the gene matches: 7. Germline CDR1 and CDR2: ENHRY and SYGVKD. This CDR3 has 15 residues.

The V and J genes are TRBV7-2 and TRBJ2-3; 7 nucleotides agree with TRBD1. The CDR3 sequence is 16 residues long. J gave up 1 base and V 1 base, and 5 bases lay outside the gene matches. Germline V gene sequence: CDR1 SGHTA, CDR2 FQGNSA. CDR3: CASSLVGRGRTDTQYF. CDR3 coding DNA: TGTGCCAGCAGCTTAGTGGGTAGGGGGCGCACAGATACGCAGTATTTT.

This sequence joins TRBV6-4 and TRBJ1-5; possibly TRBD1 for D (5 bases). The CDR3 spans 15 residues. Germline V CDR1 and CDR2: MRHNA, SNTAGT. Trimming cost V 3 bases and J 5 bases, with 14 bases left between them. CDR3 region: CASSEMWGRDQPQHF. CDR3 sequence (DNA): TGTGCCAGCAGTGAAATGTGGGGGAGGGATCAGCCCCAGCATTTT.